What follows are 17 T cell receptor beta chains derived from one specimen sequenced in a study of neurological immune-mediated disorders. TCRdb itself ran the 5' RACE reads through MiXCR, one entry per CDR3 protein. Counted here are over 60,000 distinct CDR3 sequences, 4.5% to 6.5% occurring once; the ten biggest clones make up 2.2%. Sequenced input: PBMCs. These receptors all stem from a woman in her twenties or thirties with multiple sclerosis.

This clonotype appeared many times. The chain is built from TRBV6-5 and TRBJ2-4, with a weak D call TRBD2 (5 bases). Germline CDR1 and CDR2: MNHEY and SVGAGI. This CDR3 has 15 amino acids. Trimming shortened V by 6 bases and J by 1 base, and 13 bases separated the two germline ends. The CDR3 nucleotides are TGTGCCAGCAGCTCCTTGGGAGAGGCCAAAAACATTCAGTACTTC. Amino acid sequence: CASSSLGEAKNIQYF.

The table lists this clonotype with many counts. The rearrangement links TRBV20-1 to TRBJ2-7, with D maybe TRBD1 (6 bases). There are 13 residues in the CDR3. Germline V gives CDR1 DFQATT, CDR2 SNEGSKA (reference sequence). Trimming cost V 6 bases and J 5 bases, with 17 bases left between them. CDR3 region: CSASPLDRDEQYF. The CDR3 nucleotides read TGCAGTGCCTCACCCCTGGACAGAGACGAGCAGTACTTC.

This clonotype was seen at least ten times. The rearrangement uses TRBV5-1 and TRBJ2-3, with D uncertain. Germline V gene data show CDR1 as SGHRS and CDR2 as YFSETQ. The CDR3 has 14 residues. With 0 bases removed from V and 4 bases from J, the gap between germline ends came to 9 bases. CDR3 residues: CASSLALVSDTQYF. In DNA form, the CDR3 reads TGCGCCAGCAGCTTGGCTCTAGTATCAGATACGCAGTATTTT.

This clonotype has a count of ten or more. This chain joins TRBV7-2 and TRBJ2-7; 8 bases are a match to TRBD2. V shed 4 bases and J 0 bases; nucleotides not matched to a gene: 5. Germline CDR1 is SGHTA and CDR2 is FQGNSA. CDR3 length: 15 amino acids. The CDR3 here is CASSYGGASSYEQYV. The CDR3 DNA is TGTGCCAGCAGCTACGGGGGGGCTAGCTCCTACGAGCAGTACGTC.

This clonotype was counted many times. The CDR3 DNA follows: TGTGCCAGCTCACCCACAGGAGAGGCCACCTACGAGCAGTACTTC. This translates into CASSPTGEATYEQYF. The rearrangement joins TRBV18 to TRBJ2-7; a weak D match, TRBD1 (5 bases). Germline loops: CDR1 KGHSH, CDR2 LQKENI. Between the trimmed V and J ends, which lost 3 bases and 2 bases, there was a span of 14 bases. CDR3 length: 15 residues.

This chain connects TRBV7-6 to TRBJ2-1, with 8 bases identical to TRBD1. The CDR3 runs to 16 residues. The germline CDR1 and CDR2 sequences are SGHVS and FNYEAQ. J gave up 4 bases and V 2 bases, and 7 bases lay outside the gene matches. CDR3 residues: CASSLRQGATYNEQFF. CDR3 nucleotides: TGTGCCAGCAGCTTAAGGCAGGGGGCAACGTACAATGAGCAGTTCTTC.

This rearrangement joins TRBV28 to TRBJ1-5; no clear D gene. This CDR3 comprises 15 residues. V was cut by 3 bases and J by 5 bases, with 14 bases left in between. Germline V gene lookup returns CDR1 MDHEN and CDR2 SYDVKM. The CDR3 DNA sequence: TGTGCCAGCAGTTTTGTGGGAAAGTTATATCAGCCCCAGCATTTT. Its translation: CASSFVGKLYQPQHF. Full variable domain (outside the CDR3, taken from reference TRBV28 and TRBJ1-5): DVKVTQSSRYLVKRTGEKVFLECVQDMDHENMFWYRQDPGLGLRLIYFSYDVKMKEKGDIPEGYSVSREKKERFSLILESASTNQTSMYLCASSFVGKLYQPQHFGDGTRLSIL.

This clonotype was counted at least ten times. The chain carries TRBV12-3 or TRBV12-4 and TRBJ1-2, with D possibly TRBD1 on 5 matching bases. CDR3 length: 15 amino acids. Trimming pared 5 bases from V and 0 bases from J, leaving 13 bases between. The CDR3 nucleotides are TGTGCCAGCAGTCCCGGTGGGGGAGCTAACTATGGCTACACCTTC. This codes for CASSPGGGANYGYTF.

This clonotype has ten or more counts. The chain recombines TRBV20-1 with TRBJ1-3, with D unresolved. This CDR3 has 14 amino acids. Per germline, CDR1 DFQATT and CDR2 SNEGSKA (reference sequence). The germline V and J ends were trimmed by 6 bases and 0 bases, with 12 bases remaining between them. The CDR3 region is CSAPEQYSGNTIYF. The DNA of the CDR3 is TGCAGTGCCCCGGAGCAGTACTCTGGAAACACCATATATTTT.

Only a few counts were recorded for this clonotype. One end of the junction fails to match germline, which may point to a read error. The chain carries TRBV28 and TRBJ1-5; TRBD1 might be the D (6 bases). Germline V CDR1 and CDR2: MDHEN, SYDVKM. The CDR3 contains 14 residues. This CDR3 reads CASSLGGSNKTQNF. CDR3 nucleotide sequence: TGTGCCAGCAGTTTAGGGGGCAGCAATAAGACCCAGAATTTT. Combining the CDR3 with reference TRBV28 and TRBJ1-5 gives the whole variable domain DVKVTQSSRYLVKRTGEKVFLECVQDMDHENMFWYRQDPGLGLRLIYFSYDVKMKEKGDIPEGYSVSREKKERFSLILESASTNQTSMYLCASSLGGSNKTQNFGDGTRLSIL.

This clonotype was counted at least ten times. The V gene is TRBV5-8, the J gene TRBJ2-5; D is tentatively TRBD1 or TRBD2 (5 bases each). CDR3 length equals 15 residues. Looked up from germline, CDR1 is SGHTS and CDR2 is YDEGEE. V dropped 4 bases and J dropped 5 bases, with 18 bases sitting between them. In nucleotides, the CDR3 is TGTGCCAGCAGCAGGGACCAGGTGGCCAGGGAGACCCAGTACTTC. Its translation is CASSRDQVARETQYF.

This clonotype was seen ten or more times. CDR3 nucleotides: TGTGCCAGCAGGCCCTTGGGAGCAAATAATTCACCCCTCCACTTT. It codes for CASRPLGANNSPLHF. The chain links TRBV3-1 to TRBJ1-6; D uncertain. V was pared by 6 bases and J by 5 bases, with 14 bases between. CDR3 length: 15 amino acids. Germline CDR1 reads LGHDT; CDR2 reads YNNKEL (reference sequence).

The V call is TRBV12-3 or TRBV12-4, the J call TRBJ2-3; TRBD2 matches 11 bases. The ends lost 6 bases at V and 4 bases at J; junction bases unmatched: 3. The CDR3 contains 14 residues. The CDR3 is CASRRLAGSDTQYF. The CDR3 nucleotides read TGTGCCAGCAGGAGACTAGCGGGGTCAGATACGCAGTATTTT.

As concerns this clonotype: A read error may be the cause here, since a much bigger clone is one base away. This sequence joins TRBV28 and TRBJ2-1, with D possibly TRBD2 on 6 matching bases. From germline, CDR1 is MDHEN and CDR2 SYDVKM. The CDR3 has 13 residues. Trimming stripped 7 bases from V and 8 bases from J, with 15 bases between. CDR3 coding DNA: TGTGCCAGCACCCTGGGAGGCCGTGATGAGCAGTTCTTC. Protein: CASTLGGRDEQFF.

This clonotype occurred many times. The rearrangement links TRBV9 to TRBJ1-1, with 9 bases lining up with TRBD1. J was trimmed by 6 bases and V by 3 bases; bases with no gene match: 6. The CDR3 sequence is 14 residues long. Per germline, CDR1 SGDLS and CDR2 YYNGEE. The CDR3, as DNA: TGTGCCAGCAGCGCTGGACAGGGGAGGTCTGAAGCTTTCTTT. The encoded protein is CASSAGQGRSEAFF.

This clonotype has ten or more counts. The V gene is TRBV5-6, the J gene TRBJ1-1; D remains ambiguous. This CDR3 is built from 17 residues. Looked up from germline, CDR1 is SGHDT and CDR2 is YYEEEE. Trimming left V 3 bases short and J 2 bases short, with 20 bases between. CDR3 in DNA: TGTGCCAGCAGCTCTCGTGTTGGGCAGTGGGTTAACACTGAAGCTTTCTTT. Translating it yields CASSSRVGQWVNTEAFF.

This clonotype occurred many times. The V gene is TRBV5-1, the J gene TRBJ2-5; TRBD2 aligns across 7 bases. V lost 5 bases and J lost 4; bases outside the gene matches: 17. The length of the CDR3 is 17 residues. Looked up from germline, CDR1 is SGHRS and CDR2 is YFSETQ. CDR3 sequence reads: CASRARSSGRSGETQYF. For the CDR3, the DNA is TGCGCCAGCAGGGCCCGGTCTAGCGGTCGTTCCGGAGAGACCCAGTACTTC.